This entry features one T cell receptor (beta chain) sequence. The antigen is unknown. Profiling relied on immunoSEQ multiplex PCR, and the TCRdb table lists in-frame clones only, not all of them. The table shows 150,000 to 200,000 clones, with 92% occurring only once. The source of the sample is a study of T cell responses to AZD1222 COVID-19 vaccine. Overall study results and limits: The study found Spike-specific TCR breadth and depth rose after two AZD1222 doses. Close to half of all spike-specific TCRs reportedly target regions of the variants that are unmutated.

Germline CDR1 and CDR2: MNHEY and SVGAGI. The CDR3 covers 14 residues. Trimming took 6 bases from V and 4 from J; bases not matched to a gene: 2. J is TRBJ2-2 and V is TRBV6-5, with 10 bases lining up with TRBD1. The receptor comes from an adult in good health. The sample consisted of peripheral blood, taken on day 0 of AZD1222 vaccination. CDR3 in DNA: TGTGCCAGCAGGGACAGGGGGGGCACCGGGGAGCTGTTTTTT. Its protein is CASRDRGGTGELFF.